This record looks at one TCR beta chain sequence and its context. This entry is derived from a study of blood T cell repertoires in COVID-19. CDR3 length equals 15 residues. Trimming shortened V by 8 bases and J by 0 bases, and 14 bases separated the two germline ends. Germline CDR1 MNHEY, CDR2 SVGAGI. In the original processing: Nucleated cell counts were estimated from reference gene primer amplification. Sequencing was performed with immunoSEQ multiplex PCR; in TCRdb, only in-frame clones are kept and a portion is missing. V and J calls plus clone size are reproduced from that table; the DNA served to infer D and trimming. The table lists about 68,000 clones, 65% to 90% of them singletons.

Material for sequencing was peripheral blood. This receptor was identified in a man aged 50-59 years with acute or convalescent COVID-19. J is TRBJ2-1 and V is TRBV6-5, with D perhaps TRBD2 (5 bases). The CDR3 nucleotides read TGTGCCAGCGATACCACTAGAGGCTCCTACAATGAGCAGTTCTTC. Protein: CASDTTRGSYNEQFF.